The 27 T cell receptor beta chains presented below share a single source sample, sequenced in a study of T cells in Graves' hyperthyroidism and ophthalmopathy. TCR beta CDR3 regions were amplified from RNA transcripts. First-round RT-PCR with HTBI primers amplified the TCR CDR3 region. In TCRdb, the multiplex PCR reads were re-called with MiXCR into one record per CDR3 protein. Counted here are about 610,000 distinct CDR3 sequences, roughly a sixth occurring once; the ten biggest clones make up approximately 3.5%. The sample consisted of blood. Every receptor here comes from a woman between 35 and 50 years old with Graves' ophthalmopathy.

This clonotype turned up a few times. This rearrangement joins TRBV27 to TRBJ1-6; the match to TRBD1 covers 7 bases. This CDR3 contains 14 residues. Germline CDR1 MNHEY, CDR2 SMNVEV (reference sequence). V lost 0 bases, J lost 11 bases, and 4 bases stayed unmatched. The CDR3 is CASSLSEGAAPLHF. Here the CDR3 DNA reads TGTGCCAGCAGTTTATCGGAGGGGGCCGCACCCCTCCACTTT.

This clonotype was picked up one time. CDR3 nucleotide sequence: TGTGCCAGCAGTTGGGGGCCTAGCGGGCACGCTACCCAAAATGAGCAGTTCTTC. It is translated as CASSWGPSGHATQNEQFF. This sequence joins TRBV5-4 and TRBJ2-1; 8 nucleotides match TRBD2. CDR1 and CDR2 from the germline V gene are SGHNT and YYREEE (reference sequence). The CDR3 is made up of 18 amino acids. The V gene end was trimmed by 5 bases and the J gene end by 7 bases; junction bases not matched to a gene: 20. Using reference TRBV5-4 and TRBJ2-1 for the parts outside the CDR3, the full variable domain is ETGVTQSPTHLIKTRGQQVTLRCSSQSGHNTVSWYQQALGQGPQFIFQYYREEENGRGNFPPRFSGLQFPNYSSELNVNALELDDSALYLCASSWGPSGHATQNEQFFGPGTRLTVL.

The sample holds many counts of this clonotype. J is TRBJ1-5 and V is TRBV5-5; D gene unclear. CDR3 length: 13 residues. V was clipped by 1 base and J by 6 bases, with 8 bases between them. CDR1 and CDR2 (germline): SGHKS, YYEKEE (reference sequence). The CDR3 region is CASSLQVSQPQHF. The CDR3, as DNA: TGTGCCAGCAGCTTGCAGGTGTCTCAGCCCCAGCATTTT.

This clonotype was seen at least ten times. The V gene is TRBV12-5, the J gene TRBJ1-2, with 7 bases matching TRBD1. The V gene's germline CDR1 is LGHNT and CDR2 FRNRAP. The CDR3 runs to 13 residues. J lost 5 bases, V lost 3 bases, and 3 bases had no gene match. The CDR3 is CASGFGQAYGYTF. CDR3 coding DNA: TGTGCTAGTGGTTTCGGACAGGCATATGGCTACACCTTC.

Comment on this clonotype: A much larger clone differs by one base, so this may be a read error. CDR3 loop: CASSPQTSVPGNEQFF. DNA for the CDR3: TGTGCCAGCAGCCCGCAGACTAGCGTTCCAGGGAATGAGCAGTTCTTC. The rearrangement links TRBV11-2 to TRBJ2-1; 8 positions agree with TRBD2. CDR1 and CDR2 from the germline V gene are SGHAT and FQNNGV. The CDR3 contains 16 residues. Germline trimming cut 5 bases from V and 7 bases from J; bases unmatched to any gene: 13.

The chain uses TRBV6-1 and TRBJ2-1, with D possibly called TRBD1 or TRBD2 (5 bases each). Germline-derived CDR1 and CDR2 are MNHNS and SASEGT. CDR3 length equals 16 residues. Trimming removed 6 bases from V and 5 bases from J, with 20 bases in between. The CDR3 here is CASRDSIQGRNNEQFF. In nucleotides, the CDR3 is TGTGCCAGCAGGGACTCTATCCAGGGACGGAACAATGAGCAGTTCTTC.

This clonotype was seen at least ten times. This chain links TRBV7-3 with TRBJ2-2, with a tentative D call TRBD2 (5 bases). The CDR3 covers 17 residues. From germline, CDR1 is SGHTA and CDR2 FQGTGA. Trimming took 4 bases from V and 0 from J, leaving 15 bases between them. The CDR3 loop is CASSSFGPGTNTGELFF. The CDR3 nucleotides are TGTGCCAGCAGCTCCTTCGGACCGGGGACGAACACCGGGGAGCTGTTTTTT.

This clonotype was picked up many times. V and J are TRBV20-1 and TRBJ2-1, with 9 positions matching TRBD1. The ends lost 6 bases at V and 7 bases at J; junction bases unmatched: 10. CDR1 and CDR2 (germline): DFQATT, SNEGSKA (reference sequence). CDR3 length: 14 residues. DNA for the CDR3: TGCAGTGCCTCGGATGGGACAGGGAAAAATGAGCAGTTCTTC. Protein: CSASDGTGKNEQFF.

This clonotype was detected ten times or more. The V and J genes are TRBV20-1 and TRBJ2-7, with TRBD1 as a possible D gene (5 bases). There are 12 residues in the CDR3. The germline gives CDR1 DFQATT, CDR2 SNEGSKA (reference sequence). Trimming pared 2 bases from V and 3 bases from J, leaving 8 bases between. The CDR3 nucleotides are TGCAGTGCTAGAATCGACAGCTACGAGCAGTACTTC. It yields the protein CSARIDSYEQYF.

The rearrangement uses TRBV10-3 and TRBJ2-3; 9 nucleotides line up with TRBD1. Germline V gene data show CDR1 as ENHRY and CDR2 as SYGVKD. The CDR3 consists of 14 residues. V gave up 9 bases and J gave up 1 base; unmatched junction bases: 5. The CDR3 sequence: CAMKTGGGTDTQYF. In DNA form, the CDR3 reads TGTGCCATGAAGACAGGGGGGGGCACAGATACGCAGTATTTT.

This clonotype was counted a few times. This chain joins TRBV30 and TRBJ2-5; tentative D call: TRBD2 (5 bases). The CDR3 sequence is 15 residues long. V lost 1 base and J 4 bases, leaving 16 bases between the germline ends. Germline V gene sequence: CDR1 GTSNPN, CDR2 SVGIG (reference sequence). DNA of the CDR3: TGTGCCTGGAGTGGCCCCGAGGACTCTGGAGAGACCCAGTACTTC. Translating it yields CAWSGPEDSGETQYF.

The V and J genes are TRBV27 and TRBJ1-2, with no clear D. The germline gives CDR1 MNHEY, CDR2 SMNVEV (reference sequence). The CDR3 is 16 amino acids. V was trimmed by 2 bases and J by 5 bases, leaving 18 bases between them. The CDR3 DNA reads as TGTGCCAGCAGTTTAAAGGAGGAATTTCTCCCTTATGGCTACACCTTC. Amino acid sequence: CASSLKEEFLPYGYTF.

V usage is TRBV20-1 and J usage is TRBJ2-3; possible D gene TRBD2, 7 bases. Germline V gene data show CDR1 as DFQATT and CDR2 as SNEGSKA (reference sequence). Trimming stripped 0 bases from V and 2 bases from J, with 12 bases between. The CDR3 is made up of 15 amino acids. The CDR3 region is CSARDGGGFTDTQYF. CDR3 nucleotide sequence: TGCAGTGCTAGAGATGGCGGGGGCTTCACAGATACGCAGTATTTT.

This clonotype was counted at least ten times. The CDR3 nucleotides are TGTGCCAGCAGGAGGACAGTCGGTGAAAAACTGTTTTTT. It encodes CASRRTVGEKLFF. This chain joins TRBV6-5 and TRBJ1-4, with a possible D match to TRBD1 (6 bases). The length of the CDR3 is 13 residues. V was pared by 6 bases and J by 7 bases, with 12 bases between. CDR1 is MNHEY and CDR2 is SVGAGI in the germline V gene.

Concerning this clonotype itself: A much larger clone lies a single base off, so this may be a read error. Here the CDR3 reads CGARGSGRLNEQFF. The CDR3 DNA reads as TGCGGTGCTAGGGGGAGCGGGAGGTTAAATGAGCAGTTCTTC. The chain recombines TRBV20-1 with TRBJ2-1; 9 bases agree with TRBD2. Germline V lookup: CDR1 DFQATT, CDR2 SNEGSKA (reference sequence). CDR3 length: 14 amino acids.

Many counts were recorded for this clonotype. The chain combines TRBV28 with TRBJ1-1; tentative D call: TRBD1 (6 bases). Trimming removed 6 bases at V and 4 bases at J, with 15 bases between. The CDR3 spans 14 residues. Germline V lookup: CDR1 MDHEN, CDR2 SYDVKM. In nucleotides, the CDR3 is TGTGCCAGCAGCCGAAGGGGGGCAAGCACTGAAGCTTTCTTT. Protein product: CASSRRGASTEAFF.

This clonotype was recorded at least ten times. The chain uses TRBV6-1 and TRBJ2-6; D not resolved. This CDR3 has 13 residues. V was trimmed by 10 bases and J by 2 bases, leaving 9 bases between them. Germline CDR1 is MNHNS and CDR2 is SASEGT. The CDR3 loop is CAIRSAGANVLTF. CDR3 DNA sequence: TGTGCCATCCGGTCTGCTGGGGCCAACGTCCTGACTTTC.

Only a few counts were recorded for this clonotype. The V gene is TRBV6-2 or TRBV6-3, the J gene TRBJ2-7; D call uncertain. The V gene's germline CDR1 is MNHEY and CDR2 SVGEGT. The V end lost 4 bases, the J end lost 0 bases, and 16 bases lay between the germline ends. The CDR3 covers 16 residues. The CDR3 sequence is CASSFRTYLSSYEQYF. The CDR3 DNA reads as TGTGCCAGCAGTTTTAGAACTTACTTGAGCTCCTACGAGCAGTACTTC.

A few counts support this clonotype. The chain links TRBV30 to TRBJ1-4; no clear D. The CDR3 has 13 amino acids. V was trimmed by 7 bases and J by 3 bases, leaving 12 bases between them. Germline lookup yields CDR1 GTSNPN and CDR2 SVGIG (reference sequence). CDR3 amino acids: CAYSGWSNEKLFF. The CDR3 bases are TGTGCCTACTCGGGATGGTCTAATGAAAAACTGTTTTTT.

On this clonotype: The junction departs from germline at one end; a sequencing error may be responsible. The gene calls are TRBV5-4 and TRBJ2-7; TRBD1 matches 7 bases. CDR3 size: 13 residues. Germline values: CDR1 SGHNT, CDR2 YYREEE (reference sequence). The CDR3 DNA follows: TGTGCCGGCAGCCACGGGACAGACTACGAGCAGTACTTC. It translates to CAGSHGTDYEQYF.

This clonotype has more than one count but fewer than ten. This chain joins TRBV5-1 and TRBJ1-1, with 8 bases lining up with TRBD1. This CDR3 contains 14 residues. Looked up from germline, CDR1 is SGHRS and CDR2 is YFSETQ. The trim removed 1 base at V and 6 bases at J, leaving 5 bases unmatched. CDR3 amino acids: CASSLTGGAPEAFF. CDR3 nucleotide sequence: TGCGCCAGCAGCTTGACAGGGGGTGCCCCTGAAGCTTTCTTT.

This clonotype was picked up a small number of times. The rearrangement joins TRBV28 to TRBJ2-7, with 9 bases identical to TRBD2. CDR3 size: 18 residues. Germline trimming cut 8 bases from V and 2 bases from J; bases unmatched to any gene: 19. CDR1 is MDHEN, CDR2 SYDVKM, per germline. CDR3 amino acids: CASPPSPAGGPAPYEQYF. CDR3 DNA: TGTGCCAGCCCGCCCTCTCCAGCGGGGGGACCAGCACCCTACGAGCAGTACTTC.

There are a few counts of this clonotype. J is TRBJ1-4 and V is TRBV25-1; D perhaps matches TRBD1 (5 bases). The V gene lost 3 bases and the J gene lost 10 bases, with 24 bases spanning the gap. Germline CDR1 MGHDK, CDR2 SYGVNS. The CDR3 has 17 amino acids. CDR3 protein: CASSDPGTEVRGGKLFF. The DNA for the CDR3 is TGTGCCAGCAGTGATCCAGGGACCGAAGTTAGGGGTGGAAAACTGTTTTTT.

The rearrangement joins TRBV2 to TRBJ1-6; D unresolved. Trimming pared 6 bases from V and 8 bases from J, leaving 8 bases between. Germline V lookup: CDR1 SNHLY, CDR2 FYNNEI. The CDR3 covers 12 residues. In DNA, the CDR3 is TGTGCCAGCAGAGGTGACGATTCACCCCTCCACTTT. Encoded protein: CASRGDDSPLHF.

In this sample, this clonotype turned up many times. The rearrangement links TRBV30 to TRBJ1-2; TRBD1 agrees at 7 bases. J lost 8 bases, V lost 3 bases, and 9 bases had no gene match. The germline V gene encodes CDR1 GTSNPN and CDR2 SVGIG (reference sequence). The CDR3 has 13 residues. The DNA for the CDR3 is TGTGCCTGGAGCCGGGACAGACCGCTCGGCTACACCTTC. Its translation is CAWSRDRPLGYTF.

This clonotype was counted only a few times. J is TRBJ2-3 and V is TRBV6-5; D ambiguous. The V end was cut by 2 bases, the J end by 4 bases, with 10 bases between. Germline CDR1 MNHEY, CDR2 SVGAGI. The CDR3 is made up of 14 amino acids. The CDR3 loop reads CASSYRLFSDTQYF. CDR3 nucleotide sequence: TGTGCCAGCAGTTACCGTTTGTTTTCAGATACGCAGTATTTT.

The CDR3 DNA reads as TGCAGTGCTAGAGCCCCCACAGGGGGGAGCAATCAGCCCCAGCATTTT. Translation gives CSARAPTGGSNQPQHF. This rearrangement joins TRBV20-1 to TRBJ1-5; the match to TRBD1 covers 8 bases. CDR1 is DFQATT, CDR2 SNEGSKA, per germline (reference sequence). The CDR3 has 16 amino acids. The V segment lost 1 base and the J segment 1 base; nucleotides outside the gene matches: 6.